This TCR beta chain was recovered during a study of shared clonotypes between healthy human individuals. Study-wide findings and caveats: There were few donors, and this limited the genetic and exposure-history diversity represented. Tissue TCR repertoires likely differ from these blood-only repertoires.

Measured with immunoSEQ multiplex PCR; TCRdb has only the in-frame clones, and not every one. The table has about 1.5 million clones, 96% seen once. The investigators split CD4+ cells into a CD45RA+ naive subset and a CD45RA-negative memory subset. The sample holds one count of this clone. Its antigen is as yet unknown. This receptor was identified in a man aged 25-45 years in good health. The specimen was naive CD4+ T cells sorted from blood. Subset in this sample: CD45RA+ positively selected.

The CDR3 DNA reads TGTGCCAGCAGCTTGGTTCCTCCGGGCAACACTGAAGCTTTCTTT. Encoded protein: CASSLVPPGNTEAFF. The gene calls are TRBV5-4 and TRBJ1-1; D is unresolved. The germline gives CDR1 SGHNT, CDR2 YYREEE (reference sequence). The CDR3 loop spans 15 amino acids. V lost 0 bases and J 2 bases, leaving 11 bases between the germline ends.